A single sample gave rise to the 6 T cell receptor beta chains below, sequenced in a study of technical replicates of blood from a handful of donors. Produced via immunoSEQ multiplex PCR; TCRdb's table is partial and in-frame only. The sample has more than 95,000 clones, 95% seen once. Sequenced material: T cells isolated from PBMCs. The receptor source for this set is a human donor in good health.

The rearrangement uses TRBV9 and TRBJ1-1; 7 bases align to TRBD1. The length of the CDR3 is 14 residues. Trimming took 4 bases from V and 4 from J; bases not matched to a gene: 7. Germline V gene data show CDR1 as SGDLS and CDR2 as YYNGEE. The CDR3 spells CASSPGGQATEAFF. The CDR3 region has the DNA TGTGCCAGCAGCCCCGGAGGACAGGCCACTGAAGCTTTCTTT. Full variable domain (remainder filled in from reference TRBV9 and TRBJ1-1): DSGVTQTPKHLITATGQRVTLRCSPRSGDLSVYWYQQSLDQGLQFLIQYYNGEERAKGNILERFSAQQFPDLHSELNLSSLELGDSALYFCASSPGGQATEAFFGQGTRLTVV.

The genes are TRBV15 and TRBJ2-3; the match to TRBD1 covers 9 bases. The CDR3 totals 15 residues. V lost 5 bases to trimming and J lost 2 bases; unmatched junction nucleotides: 5. The germline CDR1 and CDR2 sequences are LNHNV and YYDKDF (reference sequence). The CDR3 DNA reads as TGTGCCACCAGCGGGACAGGGTCCCTCACAGATACGCAGTATTTT. The encoded protein is CATSGTGSLTDTQYF.

The chain couples TRBV4-1 to TRBJ2-5, with 13 bases aligning to TRBD2. The CDR3 has 18 residues. Germline V gene lookup returns CDR1 MGHRA and CDR2 YSYEKL. J was trimmed by 3 bases and V by 0 bases; bases with no gene match: 7. CDR3 sequence reads: CASSQDRTSGGVKETQYF. The CDR3 DNA reads as TGCGCCAGCAGCCAAGATCGGACTAGCGGGGGAGTAAAAGAGACCCAGTACTTC.

CDR3 coding DNA: TGTGCCAGCAGCTTAAAGGCAACTAGACCAACCGGGGAGCTGTTTTTT. Its translation is CASSLKATRPTGELFF. The V and J genes are TRBV7-3 and TRBJ2-2; a possible D gene is TRBD2 (5 bases). The V end was cut by 1 base, the J end by 5 bases, with 14 bases between. The CDR3 extends over 16 amino acids. Germline-derived CDR1 and CDR2 are SGHTA and FQGTGA.

The CDR3 DNA follows: TGTGCCAGCAGCCAATGGGGCAGCGCCAATGAGCAGTTCTTC. Translating it yields CASSQWGSANEQFF. The chain couples TRBV14 to TRBJ2-1, with D possibly TRBD1 on 5 matching bases. Germline V gene lookup returns CDR1 SGHDN and CDR2 FVKESK. The CDR3 is 14 amino acids. V lost 2 bases and J 6 bases, leaving 11 bases between the germline ends.

CDR3 coding DNA: TGTGCCAGCAGTTTACCCGTGGGCAGCTACGAGCAGTACTTC. It specifies CASSLPVGSYEQYF. J is TRBJ2-7 and V is TRBV28; D is uncertain. The CDR3 sequence is 14 residues long. V lost 2 bases to trimming and J lost 3 bases, with 11 bases between them. From germline, CDR1 is MDHEN and CDR2 SYDVKM. Combining the CDR3 with reference TRBV28 and TRBJ2-7 gives the whole variable domain DVKVTQSSRYLVKRTGEKVFLECVQDMDHENMFWYRQDPGLGLRLIYFSYDVKMKEKGDIPEGYSVSREKKERFSLILESASTNQTSMYLCASSLPVGSYEQYFGPGTRLTVT.